This TCR beta chain was documented in a study of PD-1 blockade in mismatch repair-deficient tumors. Study background: Patients had 11 to 13 mismatch repair-deficient cancer types and were previously treated and progressing.

Every patient had mismatch repair deficiency by PCR or immunohistochemistry. TCRdb keeps only in-frame clones here, not all; method: immunoSEQ multiplex PCR. The sample holds over 100,000 clones, around 80% seen once. This clone has only a few counts. Germline V gene data show CDR1 as SGHVS and CDR2 as FNYEAQ. This CDR3 has 13 residues. V lost 8 bases to trimming and J lost 1 base, with 12 bases between them. The origin of this receptor is an adult with mismatch repair-deficient cancer. The chain uses TRBV7-6 and TRBJ2-7; D gene unclear. Sequenced here: peripheral blood, sampled more than 58 weeks after starting pembrolizumab. The CDR3 loop reads CASESRNSYEQYF. The CDR3 DNA sequence: TGTGCCAGCGAAAGCAGGAATTCCTACGAGCAGTACTTC.